A selection of T cell receptor beta chains follows, all from one sample in a study of T cells after posttransplantation cyclophosphamide. Here immunoSEQ multiplex PCR was the method, and the copy in TCRdb shows in-frame clones only, minus some. Of under 7,000 clones in the sample, around 92% are singletons; the top ten hold around an eighth. The input for sequencing was PBMCs, taken less than 1,500 days after allogeneic stem cell transplant with posttransplant cyclophosphamide. Source of these receptors: a female patient in her fifties who received an allogeneic stem cell transplant from a related donor, was CMV-positive, and had no GVHD. Some T cells may be graft donor cells. Both conserved end residues are part of each CDR3. D genes are given only for firm matches. Some rows have no size entry. The others give once, few or many, or a class for an expanded clone.

CDR3aa: CAWSTRTGLNQPQHF
CDR3nt: TGTGCCTGGAGTACTAGGACAGGCCTTAATCAGCCCCAGCATTTT
v_gene: TRBV30
d_gene: TRBD1
len: 15
j_gene: TRBJ1-5
abundance: NA

CDR3aa: CASSLDRLGELFF
CDR3nt: TGCGCCAGCAGCTTGGACCGACTCGGGGAGCTGTTTTTT
v_gene: TRBV5-1
d_gene: NA
len: 13
j_gene: TRBJ2-2
abundance: NA

CDR3aa: CASSLAPTSGASDTQYF
CDR3nt: TGTGCCAGCAGCTTGGCCCCGACTAGCGGGGCTTCAGATACGCAGTATTTT
v_gene: TRBV5-4
d_gene: TRBD2
len: 17
j_gene: TRBJ2-3
abundance: NA

CDR3aa: CASSPRDRGTYEQYF
CDR3nt: TGTGCCAGCTCACCACGGGACAGGGGTACCTACGAGCAGTACTTC
v_gene: TRBV18
d_gene: TRBD1
len: 15
j_gene: TRBJ2-7
abundance: NA

CDR3aa: CASSAQGASSYEQYF
CDR3nt: TGCGCCAGCAGTGCTCAGGGGGCGAGCTCCTACGAGCAGTACTTC
v_gene: TRBV5-1
d_gene: TRBD1
len: 15
j_gene: TRBJ2-7
abundance: NA

CDR3aa: CATQTGRSGGYTF
CDR3nt: TGTGCCACCCAGACAGGCCGCTCGGGGGGCTACACCTTC
v_gene: TRBV6-6
d_gene: NA
len: 13
j_gene: TRBJ1-2
abundance: NA

CDR3aa: CASSPEGAGQNEQYF
CDR3nt: TGTGCCAGCTCACCAGAGGGTGCAGGCCAAAACGAGCAGTACTTC
v_gene: TRBV18
d_gene: NA
len: 15
j_gene: TRBJ2-7
abundance: NA

CDR3aa: CASSLAGGNEQFF
CDR3nt: TGCGCCAGCAGCTTGGCAGGGGGCAATGAGCAGTTCTTC
v_gene: TRBV5-1
d_gene: TRBD1
len: 13
j_gene: TRBJ2-1
abundance: NA

CDR3aa: CAISAGTGLTEAFF
CDR3nt: TGTGCCATCAGTGCCGGGACAGGGTTGACTGAAGCTTTCTTT
v_gene: TRBV10-3
d_gene: TRBD1
len: 14
j_gene: TRBJ1-1
abundance: few

CDR3aa: CASSLGGGVYNEQFF
CDR3nt: TGTGCCAGCAGCCTGGGGGGGGGCGTATACAATGAGCAGTTCTTC
v_gene: TRBV5-4
d_gene: NA
len: 15
j_gene: TRBJ2-1
abundance: NA

CDR3aa: CASILGQGQGVWDGYTF
CDR3nt: TGCGCCAGCATCTTGGGACAAGGCCAAGGGGTATGGGATGGCTACACCTTC
v_gene: TRBV5-1
d_gene: NA
len: 17
j_gene: TRBJ1-2
abundance: NA

CDR3aa: CASSALLGRGRDTEAFF
CDR3nt: TGTGCCAGCAGCGCACTGCTCGGGAGGGGGCGCGACACTGAAGCTTTCTTT
v_gene: TRBV9
d_gene: TRBD1
len: 17
j_gene: TRBJ1-1
abundance: NA

CDR3aa: CASSLGGGTEAFF
CDR3nt: TGCGCCAGCAGCTTGGGGGGAGGCACTGAAGCTTTCTTT
v_gene: TRBV5-1
d_gene: NA
len: 13
j_gene: TRBJ1-1
abundance: NA

CDR3aa: CASSLAPYGPGVKETQYF
CDR3nt: TGTGCCAGCAGCCTGGCGCCCTACGGACCCGGGGTCAAAGAGACCCAGTACTTC
v_gene: TRBV4-2
d_gene: NA
len: 18
j_gene: TRBJ2-5
abundance: NA

CDR3aa: CASSPGQNTEAFF
CDR3nt: TGCGCCAGCAGCCCGGGACAGAACACTGAAGCTTTCTTT
v_gene: TRBV5-1
d_gene: NA
len: 13
j_gene: TRBJ1-1
abundance: NA

CDR3aa: CASSTTGAGEKLFF
CDR3nt: TGTGCCAGCAGCACCACAGGAGCGGGGGAAAAACTGTTTTTT
v_gene: TRBV9
d_gene: NA
len: 14
j_gene: TRBJ1-4
abundance: NA

CDR3aa: CASSPDWGPNTEAFF
CDR3nt: TGTGCCAGCAGTCCCGACTGGGGCCCGAACACTGAAGCTTTCTTT
v_gene: TRBV28
d_gene: NA
len: 15
j_gene: TRBJ1-1
abundance: once

CDR3aa: CASSQGTGEGYEQYF
CDR3nt: TGTGCCAGCAGCCAGGGGACAGGGGAGGGGTACGAGCAGTACTTC
v_gene: TRBV4-2
d_gene: TRBD1
len: 15
j_gene: TRBJ2-7
abundance: NA

CDR3aa: CASSLVIAGVNEQYF
CDR3nt: TGTGCCAGCAGCTTAGTAATAGCGGGAGTCAACGAGCAGTACTTC
v_gene: TRBV7-2
d_gene: TRBD2
len: 15
j_gene: TRBJ2-7
abundance: NA

CDR3aa: CSVGGGTGRETQYF
CDR3nt: TGCAGCGTTGGGGGTGGGACAGGGAGAGAGACCCAGTACTTC
v_gene: TRBV29-1
d_gene: TRBD1
len: 14
j_gene: TRBJ2-5
abundance: NA

CDR3aa: CASSLLAGGETNEKLFF
CDR3nt: TGTGCCAGCAGCTTACTAGCGGGGGGCGAAACTAATGAAAAACTGTTTTTT
v_gene: TRBV7-9
d_gene: NA
len: 17
j_gene: TRBJ1-4
abundance: NA

CDR3aa: CASSPPRGVYEQYF
CDR3nt: TGTGCCAGCAGCCCCCCCAGGGGGGTGTACGAGCAGTACTTC
v_gene: TRBV7-9
d_gene: NA
len: 14
j_gene: TRBJ2-7
abundance: NA

CDR3aa: CAISEQEGAFF
CDR3nt: TGTGCCATCAGTGAACAGGAAGGGGCTTTCTTT
v_gene: TRBV10-3
d_gene: NA
len: 11
j_gene: TRBJ1-1
abundance: NA

CDR3aa: CASNSRINIQVNTEAFF
CDR3nt: TGTGCCAGCAACTCCCGGATCAATATACAGGTGAACACTGAAGCTTTCTTT
v_gene: TRBV21-1
d_gene: NA
len: 17
j_gene: TRBJ1-1
abundance: NA

CDR3aa: CASSQDFGPYEQYF
CDR3nt: TGTGCCAGCAGCCAAGATTTTGGCCCCTACGAGCAGTACTTC
v_gene: TRBV4-2
d_gene: NA
len: 14
j_gene: TRBJ2-7
abundance: NA

CDR3aa: CASSWGQGNEQYF
CDR3nt: TGTGCCAGCAGTTGGGGACAGGGGAACGAGCAGTACTTC
v_gene: TRBV2
d_gene: TRBD1
len: 13
j_gene: TRBJ2-7
abundance: NA

CDR3aa: CASSSSQLRGYTF
CDR3nt: TGTGCCAGCAGCTCTAGCCAGCTTAGGGGCTACACCTTC
v_gene: TRBV7-8
d_gene: NA
len: 13
j_gene: TRBJ1-2
abundance: once

CDR3aa: CASSRRGGETQYF
CDR3nt: TGCGCCAGCAGCCGCAGGGGTGGAGAGACCCAGTACTTC
v_gene: TRBV10-1
d_gene: NA
len: 13
j_gene: TRBJ2-5
abundance: once

CDR3aa: CASSLWTGWYTEAFF
CDR3nt: TGTGCCAGCAGTTTATGGACAGGATGGTATACTGAAGCTTTCTTT
v_gene: TRBV28
d_gene: NA
len: 15
j_gene: TRBJ1-1
abundance: large

CDR3aa: CASSQSGYEQYF
CDR3nt: TGTGCCAGCAGCCAGTCGGGATACGAGCAGTACTTC
v_gene: TRBV14
d_gene: NA
len: 12
j_gene: TRBJ2-7
abundance: NA

CDR3aa: CASSFLGQGVSNQPQHF
CDR3nt: TGTGCCAGCAGTTTTTTGGGGCAGGGGGTAAGCAATCAGCCCCAGCATTTT
v_gene: TRBV27
d_gene: TRBD1
len: 17
j_gene: TRBJ1-5
abundance: NA

CDR3aa: CASSLGGQGRGYTF
CDR3nt: TGTGCCAGCAGCTTAGGGGGACAGGGGCGCGGCTACACCTTC
v_gene: TRBV7-6
d_gene: TRBD1
len: 14
j_gene: TRBJ1-2
abundance: NA

CDR3aa: CASILLRRDGYTF
CDR3nt: TGCGCCAGCATATTGCTAAGACGGGATGGCTACACCTTC
v_gene: TRBV10-1
d_gene: NA
len: 13
j_gene: TRBJ1-2
abundance: NA

CDR3aa: CATSRDGQGASNYGYTF
CDR3nt: TGTGCCACCAGCAGAGACGGACAGGGGGCTTCTAACTATGGCTACACCTTC
v_gene: TRBV15
d_gene: TRBD1
len: 17
j_gene: TRBJ1-2
abundance: NA

CDR3aa: CSVVGTAVDEKLFF
CDR3nt: TGCAGCGTTGTCGGAACGGCGGTGGATGAAAAACTGTTTTTT
v_gene: TRBV29-1
d_gene: NA
len: 14
j_gene: TRBJ1-4
abundance: NA

CDR3aa: CASSLRGSGTNTEAFF
CDR3nt: TGTGCCAGCAGCTTAAGAGGCTCTGGTACGAACACTGAAGCTTTCTTT
v_gene: TRBV7-2
d_gene: NA
len: 16
j_gene: TRBJ1-1
abundance: NA

CDR3aa: CASSQRLAGGGTGELFF
CDR3nt: TGCGCCAGCAGCCAACGGCTAGCGGGAGGTGGCACCGGGGAGCTGTTTTTT
v_gene: TRBV4-1
d_gene: TRBD2
len: 17
j_gene: TRBJ2-2
abundance: NA

CDR3aa: CASSFGRRWARGAVF
CDR3nt: NA
v_gene: TRBV27
d_gene: NA
len: 15
j_gene: TRBJ2-2
abundance: NA

CDR3aa: CASSFWYLGTGELFF
CDR3nt: TGTGCCAGCAGTTTCTGGTACCTCGGGACCGGGGAGCTGTTTTTT
v_gene: TRBV28
d_gene: NA
len: 15
j_gene: TRBJ2-2
abundance: NA

CDR3aa: CASSQGTGGYTF
CDR3nt: TGCGCCAGCAGCCAAGGGACAGGCGGCTACACCTTC
v_gene: TRBV4-1
d_gene: TRBD1
len: 12
j_gene: TRBJ1-2
abundance: NA

CDR3aa: CASSQEVLSETQYF
CDR3nt: TGCGCCAGCAGCCAAGAAGTTCTATCAGAGACCCAGTACTTC
v_gene: TRBV4-3
d_gene: NA
len: 14
j_gene: TRBJ2-5
abundance: NA

CDR3aa: CAIGEASGTGELFF
CDR3nt: TGTGCCATCGGGGAGGCTAGCGGCACCGGGGAGCTGTTTTTT
v_gene: TRBV10-3
d_gene: TRBD2
len: 14
j_gene: TRBJ2-2
abundance: few

CDR3aa: CASSYITGTGDHQPQHF
CDR3nt: TGTGCCAGCAGCTACATAACCGGGACAGGGGACCATCAGCCCCAGCATTTT
v_gene: TRBV7-8
d_gene: TRBD1
len: 17
j_gene: TRBJ1-5
abundance: NA

CDR3aa: CASSLRGRTATGRNQPQHF
CDR3nt: TGTGCCAGCAGCTTAAGGGGGCGGACGGCGACAGGGCGGAATCAGCCCCAGCATTTT
v_gene: TRBV7-8
d_gene: TRBD1
len: 19
j_gene: TRBJ1-5
abundance: NA

CDR3aa: CASSPPGGPKNTEAFF
CDR3nt: TGCGCCAGCAGCCCCCCGGGGGGACCCAAGAACACTGAAGCTTTCTTT
v_gene: TRBV5-1
d_gene: NA
len: 16
j_gene: TRBJ1-1
abundance: NA

CDR3aa: CASSSLLLQLDEQYF
CDR3nt: TGTGCCAGCAGCTCCCTTCTTCTTCAACTTGACGAGCAGTACTTC
v_gene: TRBV7-8
d_gene: NA
len: 15
j_gene: TRBJ2-7
abundance: NA

CDR3aa: CASSPGTGVNTQYF
CDR3nt: TGTGCCAGCTCACCCGGGACAGGGGTTAATACGCAGTATTTT
v_gene: TRBV18
d_gene: TRBD1
len: 14
j_gene: TRBJ2-3
abundance: NA

CDR3aa: CASSQHPTGRTRDTQYF
CDR3nt: TGCGCCAGCAGCCAACACCCGACAGGGCGCACCCGGGATACGCAGTATTTT
v_gene: TRBV4-3
d_gene: TRBD1
len: 17
j_gene: TRBJ2-3
abundance: NA

CDR3aa: CASSSGQAGNTIYF
CDR3nt: TGTGCCAGCAGCTCTGGACAGGCTGGAAACACCATATATTTT
v_gene: TRBV13
d_gene: TRBD1
len: 14
j_gene: TRBJ1-3
abundance: NA